Listed here are 11 T cell receptor beta chains from one sample, sequenced in a study of cytomegalovirus exposure and HLA in healthy donors. PCR involved 60 Vbeta and 13 Jbeta primers. Only in-frame clones appear in the TCRdb table, and some are missing; sequencing was by immunoSEQ multiplex PCR. Among tens of thousands of clones, about 60% were seen once, and the ten largest hold about a fifth. The source material was PBMCs. Every receptor here comes from a man aged 50-60 years in good health and CMV-seropositive.

The genes are TRBV28 and TRBJ2-5, with 8 bases identical to TRBD2. Germline V gene lookup returns CDR1 MDHEN and CDR2 SYDVKM. This CDR3 comprises 15 residues. The V gene end was trimmed by 5 bases and the J gene end by 1 base; junction bases not matched to a gene: 6. The CDR3, as DNA: TGTGCCAGCAGTCGCCAGGGACTAGGCCAAGAGACCCAGTACTTC. Translated: CASSRQGLGQETQYF. Combining the CDR3 with reference TRBV28 and TRBJ2-5 gives the whole variable domain DVKVTQSSRYLVKRTGEKVFLECVQDMDHENMFWYRQDPGLGLRLIYFSYDVKMKEKGDIPEGYSVSREKKERFSLILESASTNQTSMYLCASSRQGLGQETQYFGPGTRLLVL.

The chain carries TRBV5-4 and TRBJ1-2; TRBD1 matches at 8 bases. CDR1 and CDR2 from the germline V gene are SGHNT and YYREEE (reference sequence). The V and J ends lost 3 bases and 8 bases, in that order; junction bases with no gene match: 9. This CDR3 contains 14 residues. The CDR3 nucleotides are TGTGCCAGCAGCTCTCAGGGACAGGAAAGAGGCTACACCTTC. It yields the protein CASSSQGQERGYTF.

The chain is built from TRBV18 and TRBJ1-5; 8 bases are shared with TRBD1. CDR3 length: 14 amino acids. Germline-derived CDR1 and CDR2 are KGHSH and LQKENI. V was pared by 3 bases and J by 2 bases, with 0 bases of the junction left unmatched. Here the CDR3 DNA reads TGTGCCAGCTCACCGGGACAGGGCAATCAGCCCCAGCATTTT. Translation: CASSPGQGNQPQHF. The variable domain in full, with the rest retrieved from reference TRBV18 and TRBJ1-5, is NAGVMQNPRHLVRRRGQEARLRCSPMKGHSHVYWYRQLPEEGLKFMVYLQKENIIDESGMPKERFSAEFPKEGPSILRIQQVVRGDSAAYFCASSPGQGNQPQHFGDGTRLSIL.

The V gene is TRBV30, the J gene TRBJ1-5, with D unclear. V lost 2 bases and J 6 bases, leaving 20 bases between the germline ends. From germline, CDR1 is GTSNPN and CDR2 SVGIG (reference sequence). The CDR3 is 16 amino acids. In nucleotides, the CDR3 is TGTGCCTGGAGTCCCCCAATAGGGTCGGGGAGTCAGCCCCAGCATTTT. Its translation is CAWSPPIGSGSQPQHF.

V usage is TRBV28 and J usage is TRBJ2-5, with TRBD1 as a possible D gene (8 bases). Looked up from germline, CDR1 is MDHEN and CDR2 is SYDVKM. This CDR3 has 15 residues. The V and J ends lost 5 bases and 2 bases respectively, with 15 bases between them. The CDR3 reads CASSPTGGGQETQYF. The DNA for the CDR3 is TGTGCCAGCAGTCCAACAGGGGGGGGACAAGAGACCCAGTACTTC.

The chain is built from TRBV28 and TRBJ2-7; the match to TRBD2 covers 7 bases. V shed 9 bases and J 4 bases; nucleotides not matched to a gene: 3. Germline-derived CDR1 and CDR2 are MDHEN and SYDVKM. The CDR3 sequence is 11 residues long. This chain's CDR3 is CASREAYEQYF. In nucleotides, the CDR3 is TGTGCCAGTCGGGAGGCGTACGAGCAGTACTTC.

This chain links TRBV6-1 with TRBJ1-3, with no clear D. CDR1 and CDR2 from the germline V gene are MNHNS and SASEGT. Trimming cost V 6 bases and J 1 base, with 13 bases left between them. The CDR3 runs 15 residues. The CDR3 nucleotides read TGTGCCAGCAGGAGAGGGCGGCGATCTGGAAACACCATATATTTT. It is translated as CASRRGRRSGNTIYF.

The chain couples TRBV7-9 to TRBJ1-2, with a possible D match to TRBD1 (6 bases). The CDR3 consists of 14 residues. Trimming took 1 base from V and 4 from J, leaving 10 bases between them. Germline-derived CDR1 and CDR2 are SEHNR and FQNEAQ (reference sequence). The CDR3 region is CASSLGQGIYGYTF. CDR3 bases: TGTGCCAGCAGCTTAGGGCAGGGGATCTATGGCTACACCTTC.

The rearrangement joins TRBV5-1 to TRBJ2-3; weak D call: TRBD2 (7 bases). The CDR3 has 15 amino acids. The V end was cut by 4 bases, the J end by 4 bases, with 16 bases between. Per germline, CDR1 SGHRS and CDR2 YFSETQ. CDR3 in amino acids: CASSLSLGGADTQYF. The CDR3 DNA reads as TGCGCCAGCAGCCTCTCGCTAGGGGGGGCAGATACGCAGTATTTT.

The chain is built from TRBV9 and TRBJ2-5, with a possible D match to TRBD1 (6 bases). The CDR3 loop spans 14 amino acids. CDR1 SGDLS and CDR2 YYNGEE come from the germline V gene. V gave up 0 bases and J gave up 1 base, with 7 bases separating them. The CDR3 sequence: CASSVGTAQETQYF. The CDR3, as DNA: TGTGCCAGCAGCGTAGGGACAGCCCAAGAGACCCAGTACTTC.

There are a few counts of this clone. The rearrangement joins TRBV5-1 to TRBJ1-2; 12 bases fit TRBD1. The germline V gene has CDR1 SGHRS and CDR2 YFSETQ. V lost 2 bases to trimming and J lost 6 bases; unmatched junction nucleotides: 8. This CDR3 has 16 residues. CDR3 protein: CASSLFPGTGGHGYTF. CDR3 nucleotides: TGCGCCAGCAGCTTATTTCCAGGGACAGGGGGCCATGGCTACACCTTC.